The 3 T cell receptor beta chains reported below all come from one sample, sequenced in a study of blood T cell repertoires in COVID-19. Assay: immunoSEQ multiplex PCR; the TCRdb copy retains only in-frame clones and omits some. The sample holds 150,000 to 200,000 clones, 70% to 85% seen once. Sequencing was carried out using PBMCs or T cells enriched from blood (not recorded which). The origin of the receptors is a woman in her 50s who had recovered from COVID-19.

V and J are TRBV28 and TRBJ2-6; 8 bases line up with TRBD1. With 4 bases clipped from V and 12 bases from J, the junction kept 5 bases outside the gene matches. Per the germline V gene, CDR1 is MDHEN and CDR2 is SYDVKM. CDR3 length: 13 residues. DNA for the CDR3: TGTGCCAGCAGTTCGACAGGGGTATTCGTCCTGACTTTC. This codes for CASSSTGVFVLTF.

Here the CDR3 DNA reads TGTGCCAGCAGCCAAGTCTTAACTAGCGGGAACCGTCGTAGCACAGATACGCAGTATTTT. Its translation is CASSQVLTSGNRRSTDTQYF. The chain carries TRBV4-2 and TRBJ2-3; 10 bases align to TRBD2. The CDR3 contains 20 residues. Trimming removed 1 base from V and 0 bases from J; junction bases left unmatched: 13. CDR1 LGHNA and CDR2 YNFKEQ come from the germline V gene.

V usage is TRBV7-8 and J usage is TRBJ2-1, with D tentatively TRBD2 (6 bases). The CDR3 extends over 14 amino acids. Trimming removed 0 bases at V and 7 bases at J, with 10 bases between. The germline V gene encodes CDR1 SGHVS and CDR2 FQNEAQ. CDR3 DNA: TGTGCCAGCAGCTTAGCCGGGAGTCCTAATGAGCAGTTCTTC. Translation gives CASSLAGSPNEQFF.